These 27 T cell receptor beta chains were sequenced from one sample in a study of cytomegalovirus exposure and HLA in healthy donors. PCR used 60 Vbeta primers and 13 Jbeta primers. Sequencing was performed with immunoSEQ multiplex PCR; in TCRdb, only in-frame clones are kept and a portion is missing. In the table there are 54,000 or so clones, about 71% of which are singletons. The sample was PBMCs. These receptors were collected from an older woman in good health and CMV-seropositive.

The chain joins TRBV5-1 to TRBJ1-4; 10 bases align to TRBD1. Germline lookup yields CDR1 SGHRS and CDR2 YFSETQ. The CDR3 spans 15 residues. Trimming took 4 bases from V and 6 from J; bases not matched to a gene: 6. CDR3 DNA sequence: TGCGCCAGCAGCAGAGGGACAGGGGCGGATGAAAAACTGTTTTTT. Amino acids: CASSRGTGADEKLFF.

V gene TRBV6-5 combines with J gene TRBJ1-1; 7 positions match TRBD1. Germline loops: CDR1 MNHEY, CDR2 SVGAGI. With 2 bases clipped from V and 1 base from J, the junction kept 4 bases outside the gene matches. CDR3 length equals 15 residues. In DNA, the CDR3 is TGTGCCAGCAGTTACCCAGGGACAGAGAACACTGAAGCTTTCTTT. Protein sequence: CASSYPGTENTEAFF.

The V call is TRBV11-2, the J call TRBJ2-7; 13 positions agree with TRBD2. Trimming took 0 bases from V and 7 from J; bases not matched to a gene: 3. Germline V gene lookup returns CDR1 SGHAT and CDR2 FQNNGV. The CDR3 extends over 15 amino acids. The CDR3 region has the DNA TGTGCCAGCAGCTTAGAGGGACTAGCGGGGCGTGAGCAGTACTTC. Translating gives CASSLEGLAGREQYF.

In its sample, this clone was seen a few times. It is likely a read error: a sequence one base away is far more abundant. This chain uses TRBV2 with TRBJ2-5; perhaps TRBD1 as D (6 bases). The CDR3 covers 14 residues. The V end lost 10 bases, the J end lost 2 bases, and 17 bases lay between the germline ends. CDR1 and CDR2 from the germline V gene are SNHLY and FYNNEI. CDR3 loop: CATSEATGQETQYF. CDR3 coding DNA: TGTGCCACCAGCGAAGCGACAGGTCAAGAGACCCAGTACTTC.

V gene TRBV11-2 combines with J gene TRBJ2-1; D unresolved. Trimming took 7 bases from V and 4 from J, leaving 5 bases between them. Germline V gene data show CDR1 as SGHAT and CDR2 as FQNNGV. The CDR3 is made up of 11 amino acids. In nucleotides, the CDR3 is TGTGCCAGCACCAATTACAATGAGCAGTTCTTC. Amino acids: CASTNYNEQFF. Variable domain in full (rest from reference TRBV11-2 and TRBJ2-1): EAGVAQSPRYKIIEKRQSVAFWCNPISGHATLYWYQQILGQGPKLLIQFQNNGVVDDSQLPKDRFSAERLKGVDSTLKIQPAKLEDSAVYLCASTNYNEQFFGPGTRLTVL.

This clone was observed a few times. The V and J genes are TRBV18 and TRBJ2-7; tentatively, D is TRBD2 (6 bases). The CDR3 covers 13 residues. Trimming took 4 bases from V and 5 from J, leaving 12 bases between them. CDR1 is KGHSH and CDR2 is LQKENI in the germline V gene. The CDR3 is CASSRDLWNEQYF. The CDR3 nucleotides are TGTGCCAGCTCACGGGACTTGTGGAACGAGCAGTACTTC.

This chain uses TRBV6-5 with TRBJ2-7; tentatively, D is TRBD1 (6 bases). Germline V CDR1 and CDR2: MNHEY, SVGAGI. This CDR3 region has 15 residues. Trimming took off 0 bases at V and 7 bases at J, with 16 bases between the two ends. The CDR3 coding sequence is TGTGCCAGCAGTTACTCGTCAGGGGTCATGGGGGAGCAGTACTTC. This gives the protein CASSYSSGVMGEQYF.

This rearrangement joins TRBV7-9 to TRBJ1-3, with a weak D call TRBD1 (6 bases). The V and J ends lost 1 base and 4 bases respectively, with 11 bases between them. The CDR3 sequence is 15 residues long. Germline CDR1 is SEHNR and CDR2 is FQNEAQ (reference sequence). CDR3 region: CASSLDTGSGNTIYF. CDR3 nucleotide sequence: TGTGCCAGCAGCTTAGATACAGGGTCAGGAAACACCATATATTTT.

This chain uses TRBV5-6 with TRBJ2-1; maybe TRBD2 (6 bases). The CDR3 has 13 amino acids. Germline V gene sequence: CDR1 SGHDT, CDR2 YYEEEE. With 4 bases removed from V and 7 bases from J, the gap between germline ends came to 12 bases. CDR3 DNA sequence: TGTGCCAGCAGCCCGACTAGGCTAAATGAGCAGTTCTTC. Residues: CASSPTRLNEQFF.

This clone has just a few counts. This chain connects TRBV18 to TRBJ2-7; TRBD1 agrees at 7 bases. Germline lookup yields CDR1 KGHSH and CDR2 LQKENI. The CDR3 is 15 amino acids. The trim removed 4 bases at V and 2 bases at J, leaving 8 bases unmatched. In DNA, the CDR3 is TGTGCCAGCTCACTCGGACAGGCGAAAACCTACGAGCAGTACTTC. Translation: CASSLGQAKTYEQYF. The complete variable domain, with remaining parts taken from reference TRBV18 and TRBJ2-7, reads NAGVMQNPRHLVRRRGQEARLRCSPMKGHSHVYWYRQLPEEGLKFMVYLQKENIIDESGMPKERFSAEFPKEGPSILRIQQVVRGDSAAYFCASSLGQAKTYEQYFGPGTRLTVT.

This clone occurred once. V and J are TRBV19 and TRBJ1-1; 7 nucleotides match TRBD1. Germline trimming cut 9 bases from V and 5 bases from J; bases unmatched to any gene: 6. The CDR3 length is 12 residues. In germline, CDR1 is LNHDA, CDR2 SQIVND (reference sequence). The DNA of the CDR3 is TGTGCCAGCTCGACAGGGCCGACTGAAGCTTTCTTT. Its translation is CASSTGPTEAFF. Full variable domain (outside the CDR3, taken from reference TRBV19 and TRBJ1-1): DGGITQSPKYLFRKEGQNVTLSCEQNLNHDAMYWYRQDPGQGLRLIYYSQIVNDFQKGDIAEGYSVSREKKESFPLTVTSAQKNPTAFYLCASSTGPTEAFFGQGTRLTVV.

The chain links TRBV5-8 to TRBJ1-5; 8 bases map to TRBD1. V lost 2 bases and J lost 4; bases outside the gene matches: 2. The CDR3 extends over 14 amino acids. The germline gives CDR1 SGHTS, CDR2 YDEGEE. CDR3 in amino acids: CASSFWTGNQPQHF. Here the CDR3 DNA reads TGTGCCAGCAGCTTTTGGACAGGGAATCAGCCCCAGCATTTT.

This chain joins TRBV11-3 and TRBJ2-1; 11 positions match TRBD1. Germline assignment: CDR1 SGHNT and CDR2 YENEEA. The junction had 3 bases not matched to a gene; V was cut back by 4 bases and J by 1 base. This CDR3 has 16 residues. CDR3 in DNA: TGTGCCAGCAGCTCCGGACAGGGGGCTTCCTACAATGAGCAGTTCTTC. The encoded protein is CASSSGQGASYNEQFF.

The chain has TRBV10-1 and TRBJ2-7, with 9 bases matching TRBD1. Germline V gene data show CDR1 as WNHNN and CDR2 as SYGVQD (reference sequence). CDR3 length: 15 residues. Trimming took 6 bases from V and 2 from J; bases not matched to a gene: 8. The CDR3 DNA reads as TGCGCCAGCAGAACCCGGGACAGGGTCCCCTACGAGCAGTACTTC. Residues: CASRTRDRVPYEQYF.

This clone was observed a few times. The gene calls are TRBV19 and TRBJ1-2; D not resolved. Trimming took off 5 bases at V and 0 bases at J, with 10 bases between the two ends. The germline gives CDR1 LNHDA, CDR2 SQIVND (reference sequence). The CDR3 loop spans 14 amino acids. The CDR3 here is CASSPQIANYGYTF. In DNA, the CDR3 is TGTGCCAGTAGTCCCCAAATAGCTAACTATGGCTACACCTTC.

This chain joins TRBV5-5 and TRBJ1-2; 9 bases are shared with TRBD1. The V and J ends lost 0 bases and 8 bases, in that order; junction bases with no gene match: 20. CDR3 length: 19 residues. Per the germline V gene, CDR1 is SGHKS and CDR2 is YYEKEE (reference sequence). The CDR3 region has the DNA TGTGCCAGCAGCTTGGATATATTTCCTGTGACAGGGGGTCGGGAAGGCTACACCTTC. It specifies CASSLDIFPVTGGREGYTF.

This clone came up a few times. The rearrangement uses TRBV29-1 and TRBJ1-1; 11 nucleotides agree with TRBD1. The germline CDR1 and CDR2 sequences are SQVTM and ANQGSEA. The CDR3 spans 14 residues. Trimming at V came to 0 bases and at J to 3 bases, leaving 0 bases not matched to a gene. DNA of the CDR3: TGCAGCGTTGAAGAGGACAGGGGGCACACTGAAGCTTTCTTT. Translating gives CSVEEDRGHTEAFF.

V usage is TRBV27 and J usage is TRBJ1-4; the D gene is possibly TRBD1 (5 bases). This CDR3 is built from 13 residues. CDR1 MNHEY and CDR2 SMNVEV come from the germline V gene (reference sequence). The V gene lost 11 bases and the J gene lost 7 bases, with 17 bases spanning the gap. The DNA of the CDR3 is TGTGCCCGAATAACGACAGTCGGTGAAAAACTGTTTTTT. It is translated as CARITTVGEKLFF.

This clone was detected only a few times. V usage is TRBV7-9 and J usage is TRBJ2-7; D perhaps matches TRBD1 (6 bases). The germline V and J ends were trimmed by 0 bases and 0 bases, with 15 bases remaining between them. From germline, CDR1 is SEHNR and CDR2 FQNEAQ (reference sequence). CDR3 length: 17 amino acids. The CDR3 loop is CASSLALSGTPSYEQYF. The DNA for the CDR3 is TGTGCCAGCAGCTTAGCGCTTTCGGGGACACCCTCCTACGAGCAGTACTTC.

V and J are TRBV6-1 and TRBJ2-2, with D possibly TRBD2 on 6 matching bases. The CDR3 length is 12 residues. Trimming pared 5 bases from V and 6 bases from J, leaving 7 bases between. CDR1 MNHNS and CDR2 SASEGT come from the germline V gene. CDR3: CASSIAAGELFF. The CDR3 region has the DNA TGTGCCAGCAGTATAGCGGCCGGGGAGCTGTTTTTT.

The chain recombines TRBV5-1 with TRBJ2-2, with 14 bases aligning to TRBD2. CDR3 size: 16 residues. The germline V gene encodes CDR1 SGHRS and CDR2 YFSETQ. The J segment lost 5 bases and the V segment lost 4 bases, leaving 4 bases of the junction unmatched. CDR3 sequence: CASSPGTSGGTGELFF. The CDR3 bases are TGCGCCAGCAGCCCAGGGACTAGCGGGGGTACCGGGGAGCTGTTTTTT. Complete variable domain (other parts from reference TRBV5-1 and TRBJ2-2): KAGVTQTPRYLIKTRGQQVTLSCSPISGHRSVSWYQQTPGQGLQFLFEYFSETQRNKGNFPGRFSGRQFSNSRSEMNVSTLELGDSALYLCASSPGTSGGTGELFFGEGSRLTVL.

The chain links TRBV29-1 to TRBJ1-1; D gene ambiguous. V was shortened by 0 bases and J by 12 bases, with 20 bases between the two germline ends. The CDR3 totals 14 residues. Germline V gene sequence: CDR1 SQVTM, CDR2 ANQGSEA. The CDR3 spells CSVEDRSSVEETFF. The CDR3 DNA reads TGCAGCGTTGAAGATCGTAGCAGCGTCGAAGAAACTTTCTTT.

This clone appeared a few times. V gene TRBV7-9 combines with J gene TRBJ2-7, with D possibly TRBD2 on 5 matching bases. Germline CDR1 is SEHNR and CDR2 is FQNEAQ (reference sequence). Trimming removed 1 base at V and 4 bases at J, with 11 bases between. CDR3 length: 14 residues. CDR3 nucleotides: TGTGCCAGCAGCTTAGGAACGGGGAAATACGAGCAGTACTTC. Encoded protein: CASSLGTGKYEQYF. Together with reference TRBV7-9 and TRBJ2-7, the CDR3 gives the full variable domain: DTGVSQNPRHKITKRGQNVTFRCDPISEHNRLYWYRQTLGQGPEFLTYFQNEAQLEKSRLLSDRFSAERPKGSFSTLEIQRTEQGDSAMYLCASSLGTGKYEQYFGPGTRLTVT.

The genes are TRBV5-1 and TRBJ1-5, with 7 bases identical to TRBD1. Germline CDR1 is SGHRS and CDR2 is YFSETQ. Trimming took 4 bases from V and 4 from J; bases not matched to a gene: 8. The CDR3 has 15 residues. CDR3 nucleotides: TGCGCCAGCAGCCCGGGGACAGCCCCAAATCAGCCCCAGCATTTT. Its translation: CASSPGTAPNQPQHF. Using reference TRBV5-1 and TRBJ1-5 for the parts outside the CDR3, the full variable domain is KAGVTQTPRYLIKTRGQQVTLSCSPISGHRSVSWYQQTPGQGLQFLFEYFSETQRNKGNFPGRFSGRQFSNSRSEMNVSTLELGDSALYLCASSPGTAPNQPQHFGDGTRLSIL.

This clone was observed a handful of times. The genes are TRBV6-1 and TRBJ1-6; TRBD1 agrees at 7 bases. This CDR3 is 14 amino acids long. Germline V gene lookup returns CDR1 MNHNS and CDR2 SASEGT. The V and J ends lost 3 bases and 10 bases, in that order; junction bases with no gene match: 6. Here the CDR3 DNA reads TGTGCCAGCAGTGAGTGGCAGGGGGGATCACCCCTCCACTTT. Encoded protein: CASSEWQGGSPLHF.

The J gene is TRBJ2-5, the V gene TRBV11-2; TRBD2 might be the D (6 bases). Germline values: CDR1 SGHAT, CDR2 FQNNGV. This CDR3 spans 15 amino acids. Trimming removed 5 bases at V and 4 bases at J, with 17 bases between. The CDR3: CASSPIGGGAETQYF. CDR3 nucleotides: TGTGCCAGCAGCCCAATAGGTGGAGGGGCAGAGACCCAGTACTTC.

The sample holds a few counts of this clone. The chain carries TRBV7-4 and TRBJ1-1; 9 bases match TRBD1. The junction had 5 bases not matched to a gene; V was cut back by 2 bases and J by 10 bases. CDR3 length equals 13 residues. The germline gives CDR1 SGHVT, CDR2 SQSDAQ. The chain's CDR3 is CASSLKPQGAAFF. DNA of the CDR3: TGTGCCAGCAGCTTAAAACCACAGGGGGCAGCTTTCTTT.